Sequencing of this T cell receptor beta chain was carried out in a study of preoperative IRX-2 immunotherapy in early breast cancer. Turning to this clone: The junction departs from germline at one end; a sequencing error may be responsible. A base was left unread or ambiguous, and X is written for its residue.

Produced via immunoSEQ multiplex PCR; TCRdb's table is partial and in-frame only. The table records 95,000 to 100,000 clones, 70% to 90% of them present only once. Germline V gene data show CDR1 as MNHGY and CDR2 as SAAAGT. CDR3 length equals 14 residues. Regarding treatment: preoperative locoregional IRX-2 cytokine immunotherapy. The receptor's source is a human donor with breast cancer. The sample was tumor tissue, taken after IRX-2 immunotherapy. The J gene is TRBJ2-7, the V gene TRBV6-8, with 10 bases matching TRBD1. CDR3 bases: TGTGCCAGYAGTTACGACAGGGGGCAAGGCGAGCAGTACTTC. Amino acid sequence: CAXSYDRGQGEQYF. The entire CDR3 protein reads CASSYDRGQGEQYF.